Listed below are T cell receptor beta chains from one sample, sequenced in a study of cytomegalovirus exposure and HLA in healthy donors. Only in-frame clones appear in the TCRdb table, and some are missing; sequencing was by immunoSEQ multiplex PCR. The sample lists about 120,000 clones, roughly 70% occurring once. Sequences were obtained from PBMCs. Receptor source: a woman aged 40 to 50 in good health and CMV-seropositive. Both conserved end residues are trimmed from each CDR3. The order of the fields is CDR3 protein, V gene, CDR3 length, J gene, D gene, clone size. The D gene is left open where the match is weak. Where a row states a size, it is once, few, many or the class of an expanded clone; other rows omit it.

ASSFQATSGNTIY | TRBV13 | 13 | TRBJ1-3 | NA | NA
ASSYPVGERDTIY | TRBV7-9 | 13 | TRBJ1-3 | NA | NA
ASSQGRLADTQY | TRBV4-1 | 12 | TRBJ2-3 | NA | NA
AWSLRDSSTDTQY | TRBV30 | 13 | TRBJ2-3 | NA | NA
AWNHPGETQY | TRBV30 | 10 | TRBJ2-5 | NA | once
ASSQVASGSSYEQY | TRBV4-2 | 14 | TRBJ2-7 | TRBD2 | NA
AWSVGLAGIGYT | TRBV30 | 12 | TRBJ1-2 | NA | few
ASSLQVNTEAF | TRBV6-5 | 11 | TRBJ1-1 | NA | NA
ASSYGVQANYGYT | TRBV6-5 | 13 | TRBJ1-2 | NA | once
ASSLSRGRSEQY | TRBV13 | 12 | TRBJ2-7 | NA | NA
ASSIDRTQY | TRBV19 | 9 | TRBJ2-5 | NA | once
ASGLVLGRGPTEAF | TRBV12-5 | 14 | TRBJ1-1 | TRBD1 | NA
SAGTSAGDTQY | TRBV29-1 | 11 | TRBJ2-3 | TRBD2 | NA
ASSQQLPNYGYT | TRBV6-5 | 12 | TRBJ1-2 | NA | NA
ASSQEANPRGYGYT | TRBV18 | 14 | TRBJ1-2 | NA | NA
ASSLDFPANYGYT | TRBV7-2 | 13 | TRBJ1-2 | NA | NA
ASSSLGGIGQPQH | TRBV6-5 | 13 | TRBJ1-5 | NA | NA
ASSLSLTGGRETQY | TRBV27 | 14 | TRBJ2-5 | TRBD1 | NA
ASSAGGPQETQY | TRBV5-4 | 12 | TRBJ2-5 | TRBD2 | NA
ASSLGASGGTDTQY | TRBV5-6 | 14 | TRBJ2-3 | TRBD2 | once
ATSREGREGYNEQF | TRBV15 | 14 | TRBJ2-1 | TRBD2 | NA
SATSGKIYTGELF | TRBV29-1 | 13 | TRBJ2-2 | TRBD2 | NA
ASSIGQGNTEAF | TRBV7-9 | 12 | TRBJ1-1 | TRBD1 | NA
AWSDRATLQY | TRBV30 | 10 | TRBJ2-5 | TRBD1 | once
ATSGTLLRRTAGVGGYT | TRBV15 | 17 | TRBJ1-2 | NA | NA
ASSVGTGQETQY | TRBV9 | 12 | TRBJ2-5 | NA | NA
AIRIDRGRTDTQY | TRBV10-3 | 13 | TRBJ2-3 | TRBD1 | NA
ASSSTGTTNEKLF | TRBV7-9 | 13 | TRBJ1-4 | TRBD1 | NA
ASSAPSGRGSGNSPLH | TRBV19 | 16 | TRBJ1-6 | NA | NA
ASSIKAGLTYNEQF | TRBV19 | 14 | TRBJ2-1 | TRBD2 | NA
ASSPRGSDNQPQH | TRBV18 | 13 | TRBJ1-5 | NA | NA
ASSSGGRGETQY | TRBV19 | 12 | TRBJ2-5 | TRBD1 | NA
ASSRDRGRENIQY | TRBV18 | 13 | TRBJ2-4 | TRBD1 | NA
ASSPGVAGAGNEQF | TRBV4-3 | 14 | TRBJ2-1 | TRBD2 | NA
ASNLVAENYEQY | TRBV28 | 12 | TRBJ2-7 | NA | once
ASSYTGRDNQPQH | TRBV4-1 | 13 | TRBJ1-5 | NA | few
ASSPDRVDGELF | TRBV4-3 | 12 | TRBJ2-2 | TRBD1 | NA
ASSISQGDEQY | TRBV19 | 11 | TRBJ2-7 | TRBD1 | once
ASSIRENTEAF | TRBV19 | 11 | TRBJ1-1 | NA | NA
ASSWGFQETQY | TRBV5-1 | 11 | TRBJ2-5 | NA | NA
ASSQEAGFMNTEAF | TRBV4-3 | 14 | TRBJ1-1 | NA | few
ASSLLRSLAGNEQF | TRBV7-9 | 14 | TRBJ2-1 | NA | NA
ASRSWRETNEKLF | TRBV5-4 | 13 | TRBJ1-4 | NA | NA
ASSHTLTGLPNQPQH | TRBV27 | 15 | TRBJ1-5 | NA | NA
ASSHSGPQANEQF | TRBV6-1 | 13 | TRBJ2-1 | NA | NA
SSSLTDEQY | TRBV7-9 | 9 | TRBJ2-7 | NA | NA
ASSLFLGGVEKLF | TRBV7-9 | 13 | TRBJ1-4 | NA | once
ASSVGLAATGETQY | TRBV19 | 14 | TRBJ2-5 | TRBD2 | NA
ASSFRGDTQY | TRBV11-2 | 10 | TRBJ2-3 | NA | NA
ASSSVSPYEQY | TRBV28 | 11 | TRBJ2-7 | NA | NA
ASSARTGGAPGELF | TRBV7-9 | 14 | TRBJ2-2 | TRBD1 | once
ASSQVGGASTDTQY | TRBV4-3 | 14 | TRBJ2-3 | NA | NA
ASSPPGLAEWGSYEQY | TRBV5-6 | 16 | TRBJ2-7 | TRBD2 | few
ASSWSGGHNEAF | TRBV5-6 | 12 | TRBJ1-1 | NA | NA
ASTGLTYEQY | TRBV6-5 | 10 | TRBJ2-7 | NA | NA